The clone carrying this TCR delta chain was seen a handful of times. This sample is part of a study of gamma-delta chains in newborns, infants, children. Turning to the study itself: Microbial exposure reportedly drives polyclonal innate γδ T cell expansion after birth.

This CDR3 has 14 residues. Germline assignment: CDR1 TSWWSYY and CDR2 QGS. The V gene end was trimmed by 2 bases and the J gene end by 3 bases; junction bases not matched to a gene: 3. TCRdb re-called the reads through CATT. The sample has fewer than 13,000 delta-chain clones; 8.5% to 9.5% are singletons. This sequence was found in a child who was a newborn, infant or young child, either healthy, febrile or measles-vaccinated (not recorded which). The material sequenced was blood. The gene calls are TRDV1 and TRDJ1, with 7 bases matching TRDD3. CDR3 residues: CALGETGIPDKLIF. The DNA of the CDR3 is TGTGCTCTTGGGGAAACCGGGATACCCGATAAACTCATCTTT.